This record concerns one TCR beta chain sequence. This PCR relied on a set of 60 Vbeta primers and 13 Jbeta primers. Repertoires were generated with immunoSEQ multiplex PCR, while TCRdb's copy carries only in-frame clones and drops some. The sample has 150,000 to 200,000 clones, 75% to 90% seen once. This sample was included in a study of cytomegalovirus exposure and HLA in healthy donors. CDR3 length: 15 amino acids. With 5 bases removed from V and 0 bases from J, the gap between germline ends came to 13 bases. The germline V gene encodes CDR1 SGHNT and CDR2 YENEEA. Sequencing used PBMCs. The sequence was collected from a woman aged 18-30 years in good health and CMV-seronegative. The chain is built from TRBV11-3 and TRBJ1-1; D uncertain. The DNA of the CDR3 is TGTGCCAGCAGCCCGACGGGATCCATGAACACTGAAGCTTTCTTT. Protein product: CASSPTGSMNTEAFF.